The 27 T cell receptor beta chains below come from one sample, sequenced in a study of OX40 agonist ivuxolimab in advanced cancers. Only in-frame clones appear in the TCRdb table, and some are missing; sequencing was by immunoSEQ multiplex PCR. The sample has roughly 49,000 clones, about 90% seen once; the top ten hold less than 4%. The material sequenced was CD4+ or CD8+ T cells sorted from blood, taken in a trial of the OX40 agonist ivuxolimab. The receptors here all came from an adult with an advanced solid tumor such as melanoma, head and neck, liver or kidney cancer.

This rearrangement joins TRBV4-3 to TRBJ2-5, with 9 bases aligning to TRBD2. The V gene's germline CDR1 is LGHNA and CDR2 YSLEER. Trimming removed 0 bases from V and 1 base from J; junction bases left unmatched: 3. CDR3 size: 16 residues. The CDR3 nucleotides are TGCGCCAGCAGCCAAGAGTTTAGCGGGGGCCAAGAGACCCAGTACTTC. Amino acids: CASSQEFSGGQETQYF.

The genes are TRBV4-1 and TRBJ2-5; the match to TRBD2 covers 8 bases. CDR1 and CDR2 (germline): MGHRA, YSYEKL. The CDR3 is 17 residues long. The junction had 7 bases not matched to a gene; V was cut back by 0 bases and J by 1 base. CDR3 bases: TGCGCCAGCAGCCAAGATGGGGCGGGAGGTTCCCAAGAGACCCAGTACTTC. This gives the protein CASSQDGAGGSQETQYF.

The chain combines TRBV7-9 with TRBJ1-4; 8 bases line up with TRBD1. The CDR3 is made up of 15 amino acids. Germline CDR1 reads SEHNR; CDR2 reads FQNEAQ (reference sequence). The V and J ends lost 5 bases and 5 bases, in that order; junction bases with no gene match: 7. The CDR3 loop is CASSNRGQANEKLFF. The CDR3 DNA follows: TGTGCCAGCAGCAACAGGGGACAGGCAAATGAAAAACTGTTTTTT.

CDR3: CASSLQGGTGGIYEQYF. CDR3 DNA: TGCGCCAGCAGCTTGCAAGGCGGGACAGGGGGTATCTACGAGCAGTACTTC. The gene calls are TRBV5-1 and TRBJ2-7, with 11 nucleotides matching TRBD1. J lost 3 bases, V lost 1 base, and 9 bases had no gene match. CDR3 length: 17 amino acids. CDR1 SGHRS and CDR2 YFSETQ come from the germline V gene.

The rearrangement uses TRBV5-8 and TRBJ2-5, with 11 bases lining up with TRBD2. V gave up 0 bases and J gave up 4 bases; unmatched junction bases: 5. Per the germline V gene, CDR1 is SGHTS and CDR2 is YDEGEE. The CDR3 contains 16 residues. This CDR3 reads CASSLGLAGGLETQYF. The CDR3 nucleotides are TGTGCCAGCAGCTTGGGTCTAGCGGGAGGCCTAGAGACCCAGTACTTC.

The rearrangement joins TRBV5-5 to TRBJ1-1; 9 bases agree with TRBD1. The germline V gene encodes CDR1 SGHKS and CDR2 YYEKEE (reference sequence). V shed 3 bases and J 6 bases; nucleotides not matched to a gene: 6. This CDR3 contains 14 residues. In nucleotides, the CDR3 is TGTGCCAGCAGCTCAGGACAGGGGAGGTCTGAAGCTTTCTTT. Translated, it gives CASSSGQGRSEAFF.

This clone appeared a single time. The chain uses TRBV30 and TRBJ2-7, with D perhaps TRBD1 (5 bases). The length of the CDR3 is 12 residues. V lost 3 bases to trimming and J lost 3 bases, with 9 bases between them. Germline V CDR1 and CDR2: GTSNPN, SVGIG (reference sequence). The CDR3 protein is CAWSRAGYEQYF. The CDR3 DNA sequence: TGTGCCTGGAGCAGGGCTGGCTACGAGCAGTACTTC.

CDR3 in DNA: TGTGCCAGCAGGAGAACCGGGACAGGGCGGTACGAGCAGTACTTC. It specifies CASRRTGTGRYEQYF. This sequence joins TRBV6-5 and TRBJ2-7, with 9 bases aligning to TRBD1. Germline CDR1 and CDR2: MNHEY and SVGAGI. This CDR3 region has 15 residues. The V segment lost 6 bases and the J segment 4 bases; nucleotides outside the gene matches: 10.

This clone appeared a few times. The chain employs TRBV19 and TRBJ2-7; tentative D call: TRBD2 (7 bases). Trimming stripped 3 bases from V and 2 bases from J, with 11 bases between. Germline CDR1 LNHDA, CDR2 SQIVND (reference sequence). The CDR3 contains 14 residues. The CDR3 sequence is CASSMRGPTYEQYF. CDR3 nucleotide sequence: TGTGCCAGTAGTATGCGGGGGCCAACCTACGAGCAGTACTTC.

The chain has TRBV28 and TRBJ2-1; 11 bases line up with TRBD2. J was trimmed by 7 bases and V by 2 bases; bases with no gene match: 13. The CDR3 is made up of 18 amino acids. Germline-derived CDR1 and CDR2 are MDHEN and SYDVKM. CDR3 in DNA: TGTGCCAGCAGTTTACGCGGGACTAGCGGTACCGGGGGGAATGAGCAGTTCTTC. The encoded protein is CASSLRGTSGTGGNEQFF. The complete variable domain, with remaining parts taken from reference TRBV28 and TRBJ2-1, reads DVKVTQSSRYLVKRTGEKVFLECVQDMDHENMFWYRQDPGLGLRLIYFSYDVKMKEKGDIPEGYSVSREKKERFSLILESASTNQTSMYLCASSLRGTSGTGGNEQFFGPGTRLTVL.

V is TRBV18 and J is TRBJ1-3; D ambiguous. V was clipped by 3 bases and J by 0 bases, with 12 bases between them. This CDR3 is built from 16 residues. CDR1 and CDR2 (germline): KGHSH, LQKENI. The CDR3 DNA reads as TGTGCCAGCTCACCCTCGGTTGACTCCTCTGGAAACACCATATATTTT. As protein: CASSPSVDSSGNTIYF.

The chain uses TRBV28 and TRBJ2-1; D perhaps matches TRBD1 (6 bases). Germline loops: CDR1 MDHEN, CDR2 SYDVKM. The length of the CDR3 is 16 residues. V lost 5 bases and J 0 bases, leaving 14 bases between the germline ends. CDR3 in amino acids: CASSTLQGLSYNEQFF. The CDR3 DNA sequence: TGTGCCAGCAGTACCCTACAGGGTCTCTCCTACAATGAGCAGTTCTTC.

The chain is built from TRBV13 and TRBJ2-1; TRBD2 agrees at 9 bases. Per the germline V gene, CDR1 is PRHDT and CDR2 is FYEKMQ (reference sequence). Losses at the gene ends were 2 bases for V and 6 bases for J; bases not matched to a gene: 8. This CDR3 comprises 16 residues. The CDR3 here is CASSLIAGAWSNEQFF. The CDR3 coding sequence is TGTGCCAGCAGCTTAATAGCGGGAGCCTGGAGCAATGAGCAGTTCTTC.

V and J are TRBV19 and TRBJ2-7; the D gene could be TRBD1 or TRBD2 (5 bases each). The V and J ends lost 5 bases and 2 bases respectively, with 13 bases between them. The CDR3 totals 14 residues. Germline V gene lookup returns CDR1 LNHDA and CDR2 SQIVND (reference sequence). The CDR3 bases are TGTGCCAGTAGTTCTGAGGGGCGTACCTACGAGCAGTACTTC. It codes for CASSSEGRTYEQYF.

The chain is built from TRBV27 and TRBJ1-2; D gene unclear. CDR1 is MNHEY, CDR2 SMNVEV, per germline (reference sequence). Trimming removed 2 bases from V and 4 bases from J, with 14 bases in between. The CDR3 is made up of 15 amino acids. The CDR3 DNA reads as TGTGCCAGCAGTTTAGTAGGTGGGCAGGCCTATGGCTACACCTTC. It yields the protein CASSLVGGQAYGYTF.

This chain links TRBV28 with TRBJ1-1, with a weak D call TRBD1 (5 bases). CDR1 is MDHEN and CDR2 is SYDVKM in the germline V gene. The V end was cut by 2 bases, the J end by 6 bases, with 16 bases between. The CDR3 runs to 15 residues. The CDR3 is CASSLRAQGNPEAFF. As DNA, the CDR3 is TGTGCCAGCAGTTTAAGAGCTCAGGGAAATCCTGAAGCTTTCTTT.

Here the CDR3 DNA reads TGTGCCAGCAGCTTAGGGTCGGCCAACTATGGCTACACCTTC. This gives the protein CASSLGSANYGYTF. V is TRBV7-8 and J is TRBJ1-2; D is unresolved. The CDR3 covers 14 residues. Germline loops: CDR1 SGHVS, CDR2 FQNEAQ. Trimming removed 1 base at V and 2 bases at J, with 8 bases between.

The chain carries TRBV15 and TRBJ1-4, with D tentatively TRBD1 (5 bases). The CDR3 has 15 residues. Germline CDR1 is LNHNV and CDR2 is YYDKDF (reference sequence). V dropped 0 bases and J dropped 6 bases, with 11 bases sitting between them. The CDR3, as DNA: TGTGCCACCAGCAGAGATCCCGCCAGGGATGAAAAACTGTTTTTT. Translated, it gives CATSRDPARDEKLFF.

This chain joins TRBV5-6 and TRBJ1-6; D not resolved. CDR1 is SGHDT, CDR2 YYEEEE, per germline. The CDR3 consists of 19 residues. Trimming cost V 1 base and J 0 bases, with 17 bases left between them. The CDR3 region has the DNA TGTGCCAGCAGCTTGAATTTAGCTGGCGAGAGCTCCTATAATTCACCCCTCCACTTT. This gives the protein CASSLNLAGESSYNSPLHF. The full variable domain, its missing parts supplied by reference TRBV5-6 and TRBJ1-6, is DAGVTQSPTHLIKTRGQQVTLRCSPKSGHDTVSWYQQALGQGPQFIFQYYEEEERQRGNFPDRFSGHQFPNYSSELNVNALLLGDSALYLCASSLNLAGESSYNSPLHFGNGTRLTVT.

The chain couples TRBV28 to TRBJ1-4; 11 bases are shared with TRBD1. CDR3 length equals 15 residues. Germline assignment: CDR1 MDHEN and CDR2 SYDVKM. The V segment lost 3 bases and the J segment 8 bases; nucleotides outside the gene matches: 5. CDR3 residues: CASSFTGTGGEKLFF. CDR3 bases: TGTGCCAGCAGTTTTACCGGGACAGGGGGGGAAAAACTGTTTTTT.

The chain links TRBV7-2 to TRBJ1-6; no firm D call. The germline V gene has CDR1 SGHTA and CDR2 FQGNSA. V lost 0 bases, J lost 10 bases, and 7 bases lay in between. The CDR3 has 13 residues. The CDR3: CASSLASLSPLHF. For the CDR3, the DNA is TGTGCCAGCAGCTTAGCGTCGCTATCACCCCTCCACTTT.

The chain is built from TRBV28 and TRBJ1-2; tentatively, D is TRBD1 (5 bases). The CDR3 is 16 residues long. V lost 6 bases and J 0 bases, leaving 17 bases between the germline ends. CDR1 and CDR2 (germline): MDHEN, SYDVKM. The CDR3 protein is CASSPGTALSNYGYTF. DNA of the CDR3: TGTGCCAGCAGCCCCGGGACGGCTCTTTCTAACTATGGCTACACCTTC.

V and J are TRBV6-5 and TRBJ1-2, with D unresolved. Per the germline V gene, CDR1 is MNHEY and CDR2 is SVGAGI. CDR3 length: 14 residues. V shed 9 bases and J shed 4 bases, with 18 bases lying between them. The CDR3 reads CASRENVGTYGYTF. The CDR3 DNA reads TGTGCCAGTAGGGAGAACGTAGGAACCTATGGCTACACCTTC.

The rearrangement uses TRBV19 and TRBJ2-7; TRBD1 matches at 10 bases. The CDR3 spans 15 residues. J lost 1 base, V lost 6 bases, and 6 bases had no gene match. Germline assignment: CDR1 LNHDA and CDR2 SQIVND (reference sequence). The CDR3 reads CASSRDRGGSYEQYF. The CDR3 DNA reads as TGTGCCAGTAGCCGGGACAGGGGCGGGTCCTACGAGCAGTACTTC. Full variable domain (remainder filled in from reference TRBV19 and TRBJ2-7): DGGITQSPKYLFRKEGQNVTLSCEQNLNHDAMYWYRQDPGQGLRLIYYSQIVNDFQKGDIAEGYSVSREKKESFPLTVTSAQKNPTAFYLCASSRDRGGSYEQYFGPGTRLTVT.

The chain is built from TRBV18 and TRBJ2-3, with D perhaps matching TRBD1 (6 bases). The V gene lost 2 bases and the J gene lost 1 base, with 10 bases spanning the gap. Germline loops: CDR1 KGHSH, CDR2 LQKENI. There are 15 residues in the CDR3. The CDR3 nucleotides are TGTGCCAGCTCACCAGGGGGCGGACGCACAGATACGCAGTATTTT. Translation gives CASSPGGGRTDTQYF.

The chain joins TRBV5-1 to TRBJ2-3; maybe TRBD2 (5 bases). The CDR3 runs to 14 residues. CDR1 and CDR2 (germline): SGHRS, YFSETQ. Trimming shortened V by 1 base and J by 1 base, and 7 bases separated the two germline ends. The CDR3 region is CASSLLRGTDTQYF. CDR3 nucleotides: TGCGCCAGCAGCTTGTTGAGGGGCACAGATACGCAGTATTTT.

The chain recombines TRBV11-2 with TRBJ2-5; D gene unclear. CDR1 is SGHAT, CDR2 FQNNGV, per germline. This CDR3 comprises 14 residues. V was cut by 5 bases and J by 5 bases, with 15 bases left in between. CDR3 sequence (DNA): TGTGCCAGCAGCCCGTCCTACGTGACGGAGACCCAGTACTTC. Translation: CASSPSYVTETQYF.